Below are 5 T cell receptor beta chains sequenced from a single sample in a study of control samples from healthy donors and cancer patients. Assay used: immunoSEQ multiplex PCR; TCRdb lists only in-frame clones, some missing. The table records nearly 200,000 clones, roughly nine tenths of them present only once. The specimen was blood. The receptors were gathered from a man younger than 45 in good health.

The V call is TRBV25-1, the J call TRBJ1-6; 8 bases line up with TRBD1. The CDR3 loop spans 13 amino acids. V lost 9 bases and J lost 10; bases outside the gene matches: 8. Germline CDR1 and CDR2: MGHDK and SYGVNS. The CDR3 reads CASNGQGRSPLHF. The CDR3 coding sequence is TGTGCCAGTAACGGACAGGGCCGCTCACCCCTCCACTTT. Looking up the rest from reference TRBV25-1 and TRBJ1-6 gives the full variable domain: EADIYQTPRYLVIGTGKKITLECSQTMGHDKMYWYQQDPGMELHLIHYSYGVNSTEKGDLSSESTVSRIRTEHFPLTLESARPSHTSQYLCASNGQGRSPLHFGNGTRLTVT.

The chain employs TRBV30 and TRBJ1-1, with D tentatively TRBD1 (5 bases). Between the trimmed V and J ends, which lost 4 bases and 5 bases, there was a span of 8 bases. The CDR3 extends over 11 amino acids. Looked up from germline, CDR1 is GTSNPN and CDR2 is SVGIG (reference sequence). The CDR3 here is CAWTGSTEAFF. CDR3 nucleotides: TGTGCCTGGACAGGGAGTACTGAAGCTTTCTTT. The full variable domain, rest sourced from reference TRBV30 and TRBJ1-1, is SQTIHQWPATLVQPVGSPLSLECTVEGTSNPNLYWYRQAAGRGLQLLFYSVGIGQISSEVPQNLSASRPQDRQFILSSKKLLLSDSGFYLCAWTGSTEAFFGQGTRLTVV.

This sequence joins TRBV30 and TRBJ1-2, with no clear D. The CDR3 runs 12 residues. Germline loops: CDR1 GTSNPN, CDR2 SVGIG (reference sequence). V lost 0 bases and J lost 5, with 7 bases in between. CDR3 in amino acids: CAWSVHEYGYTF. The CDR3 region has the DNA TGTGCCTGGAGTGTACACGAGTATGGCTACACCTTC.

This chain links TRBV10-3 with TRBJ1-6; D is unresolved. V was trimmed by 5 bases and J by 8 bases, leaving 10 bases between them. This CDR3 is 13 amino acids long. Germline V gene sequence: CDR1 ENHRY, CDR2 SYGVKD. Written as DNA, the CDR3 is TGTGCCATCAGTAATAACGGTGATTCACCCCTCCACTTT. Translated, it gives CAISNNGDSPLHF.

The chain has TRBV19 and TRBJ2-3; D is ambiguous. Per germline, CDR1 LNHDA and CDR2 SQIVND (reference sequence). Trimming took off 5 bases at V and 4 bases at J, with 16 bases between the two ends. The CDR3 is 15 residues long. The chain's CDR3 is CASSSNVGTADTQYF. The CDR3 coding sequence is TGTGCCAGTAGTTCAAACGTAGGTACCGCAGATACGCAGTATTTT.